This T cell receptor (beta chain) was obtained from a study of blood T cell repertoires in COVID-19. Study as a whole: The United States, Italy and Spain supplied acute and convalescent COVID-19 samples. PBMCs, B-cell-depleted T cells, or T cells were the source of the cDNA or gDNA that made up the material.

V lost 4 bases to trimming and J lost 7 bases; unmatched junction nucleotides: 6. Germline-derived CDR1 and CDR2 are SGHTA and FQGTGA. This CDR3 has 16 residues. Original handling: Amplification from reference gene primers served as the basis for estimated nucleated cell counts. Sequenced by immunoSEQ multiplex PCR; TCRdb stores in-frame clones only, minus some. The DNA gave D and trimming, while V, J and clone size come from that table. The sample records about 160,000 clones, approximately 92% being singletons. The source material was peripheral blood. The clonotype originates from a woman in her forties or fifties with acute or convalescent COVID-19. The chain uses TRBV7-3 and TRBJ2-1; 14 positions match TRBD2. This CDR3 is CASSSQGLAGGNEQFF. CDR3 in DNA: TGTGCCAGCAGCTCCCAAGGACTAGCGGGAGGTAATGAGCAGTTCTTC. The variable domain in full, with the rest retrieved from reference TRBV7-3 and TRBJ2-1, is GAGVSQTPSNKVTEKGKYVELRCDPISGHTALYWYRQSLGQGPEFLIYFQGTGAADDSGLPNDRFFAVRPEGSVSTLKIQRTERGDSAVYLCASSSQGLAGGNEQFFGPGTRLTVL.